A selection of T cell receptor beta chains follows, all from one sample in a study of blood T cell repertoires in COVID-19. Libraries were prepared by immunoSEQ multiplex PCR; TCRdb keeps only in-frame clonotypes and omits some of them. The sample shows approximately 200,000 clones, about 86% of them seen only once. Sequenced material: peripheral blood. The source of these receptors is a woman under 40 with active or convalescent COVID-19. CDR3s include the opening cysteine and the closing phenylalanine or tryptophan. D genes are given only for firm matches. Not every row has a clone size; where given, it reads once, few, many or a size class.

cdr3_nt | cdr3_aa | v_call | clone_size | j_call | d_call | cdr3_length
TGTGCCACCAGTAAAGGACAAGTTGACTATGGCTACACCTTC | CATSKGQVDYGYTF | TRBV15 | . | TRBJ1-2 | . | 14
TGTGCCAGTACCCCCGGGACTAGGGGGATCGAGACCCAGTACTTC | CASTPGTRGIETQYF | TRBV19 | . | TRBJ2-5 | TRBD2 | 15
TGTGCCAGCAGCTTAGGCCCAGCTCTAGGGCCCCAGCATTTT | CASSLGPALGPQHF | TRBV7-9 | . | TRBJ1-5 | . | 14
TGTGCCAGTAGTATAGAGCTAGCGGTTGCAGATACGCAGTATTTT | CASSIELAVADTQYF | TRBV19 | . | TRBJ2-3 | TRBD2 | 15
TGTGCCAGCAGGCTTACTAGGGGGACCTACGAGCAGTACTTC | CASRLTRGTYEQYF | TRBV27 | . | TRBJ2-7 | . | 14
TGTGCCAGTAGTATCGGCAGGGGGATCACGGAGACCCAGTACTTC | CASSIGRGITETQYF | TRBV19 | . | TRBJ2-5 | TRBD1 | 15
TGTGCCAGCAGCCAAGAGTATGGTAGGGCAGGGGCGAACGAGCAGTACTTC | CASSQEYGRAGANEQYF | TRBV4-2 | . | TRBJ2-7 | . | 17
TGTGCCAGCAGCTCCGGGACAGGCTACGAGCAGTACTTC | CASSSGTGYEQYF | TRBV11-2 | . | TRBJ2-7 | TRBD1 | 13
TGTGCCAGCAGTGAAGAAGCCCTGACTAGCTCTGAGCAGTTCTTC | CASSEEALTSSEQFF | TRBV6-4 | . | TRBJ2-1 | TRBD2 | 15
TGTGCCAGCAGTGCACGGGGGGCCGAAAGCTCCTATAATTCACCCCTCCACTTT | CASSARGAESSYNSPLHF | TRBV6-1 | . | TRBJ1-6 | . | 18
TGTGCCAGCAGCGTAGATCGGGGGGGCCAATATACGCAGTATTTT | CASSVDRGGQYTQYF | TRBV9 | . | TRBJ2-3 | TRBD2 | 15
TGTGCCAGTAGTCGGTCGGGCAATCAGCCCCAGCATTTT | CASSRSGNQPQHF | TRBV19 | once | TRBJ1-5 | . | 13
TGCGCCAGCAGCTTGGCTTCCACGGAGGAGACCCAGTACTTC | CASSLASTEETQYF | TRBV5-1 | . | TRBJ2-5 | . | 14
TGTGCCAGCAGCCATCTCACTGAAGCTTTCTTT | CASSHLTEAFF | TRBV14 | . | TRBJ1-1 | . | 11
TGCGCCAGCAGCCAAGAACTTGTGCAGGGGATTTCAGCTTTCTTT | CASSQELVQGISAFF | TRBV4-1 | . | TRBJ1-1 | . | 15
TGTGCCAGCAGTGAGTACAGGGGCTCCTACAATGAGCAGTTCTTC | CASSEYRGSYNEQFF | TRBV2 | . | TRBJ2-1 | TRBD1 | 15
TGTGCCAGCAGCATCCAGGGTACAGATACGCAGTATTTT | CASSIQGTDTQYF | TRBV11-2 | few | TRBJ2-3 | . | 13
TGTGCCAGCAGCACCCCACCCGGGACAGGTTCCTCCTACGAGCAGTACTTC | CASSTPPGTGSSYEQYF | TRBV3-1/TRBV3-2 | . | TRBJ2-7 | TRBD1 | 17
TGTGCCAGCTCATCATGGACAGGGATGAACACTGAAGCTTTCTTT | CASSSWTGMNTEAFF | TRBV18 | . | TRBJ1-1 | TRBD1 | 15
TGTGCCAGCTCGGGTTTGACAGGGTCGGAAGGAGGAAACACCATATATTTT | CASSGLTGSEGGNTIYF | TRBV18 | few | TRBJ1-3 | TRBD1 | 17
TGTGCCAGCAGAACAGAGAACTATGGCTACACCTTC | CASRTENYGYTF | TRBV28 | . | TRBJ1-2 | . | 12
TGTGCCAGCAGATCAGGGACAAGCTCCTACGAGCAGTACTTC | CASRSGTSSYEQYF | TRBV5-4 | . | TRBJ2-7 | . | 14
TGTGCCAGCATGGGACAGCGCACAGATACGCAGTATTTT | CASMGQRTDTQYF | TRBV2 | few | TRBJ2-3 | TRBD1 | 13
TGTGCCAGCAGTGAAAACCATTTAGGGGGTGAGCAGTTCTTC | CASSENHLGGEQFF | TRBV2 | few | TRBJ2-1 | . | 14
TGTGCCAGCATGGTACGGGGGGTCTCCTACGAGCAGTACTTC | CASMVRGVSYEQYF | TRBV2 | . | TRBJ2-7 | TRBD2 | 14
TGTGCCAGCAGCACAACAGGGGGCGCGGATGAAGCTTTCTTT | CASSTTGGADEAFF | TRBV7-2 | . | TRBJ1-1 | TRBD1 | 14
TGCGCCAGCAGCTTAGGAGAAGGAGGATTGCAAGGCTACACCTTC | CASSLGEGGLQGYTF | TRBV5-1 | . | TRBJ1-2 | . | 15
TGTGCCAGCAGCTTAGGACAGGTACCGTATAGCAATCAGCCCCAGCATTTT | CASSLGQVPYSNQPQHF | TRBV11-2 | . | TRBJ1-5 | . | 17
TGTGCCAGCAGCTACCGGGGTGGCTACACCTTC | CASSYRGGYTF | TRBV6-5 | . | TRBJ1-2 | . | 11
TGTGCCAGCAGTTTATCGACGGGGGTAGGGAATGAAAAACTGTTTTTT | CASSLSTGVGNEKLFF | TRBV27 | . | TRBJ1-4 | . | 16
TGTGCCAGCAGCGATACAGGGTATGGCTACACCTTC | CASSDTGYGYTF | TRBV3-1/TRBV3-2 | . | TRBJ1-2 | . | 12
TGTGCCACCAGTTCCTCGGGACAGGGGATGAATCAGCCCCAGCATTTT | CATSSSGQGMNQPQHF | TRBV24-1 | . | TRBJ1-5 | TRBD1 | 16
TGTGCCAGCAGACAGGGGGGTCAGCCCCAGCATTTT | CASRQGGQPQHF | TRBV28 | . | TRBJ1-5 | TRBD1 | 12
TGTGCCAGCAGCCTAGCGGGGGGGCGGGAGACCCAGTACTTC | CASSLAGGRETQYF | TRBV3-1/TRBV3-2 | . | TRBJ2-5 | TRBD2 | 14
TGTGCCAGCAAGAGACAGGGGGCAATCTATGGCTACACCTTC | CASKRQGAIYGYTF | TRBV2 | . | TRBJ1-2 | TRBD1 | 14
TGTGCCAGCAGTCCCGGGGGTTGGGGCTACACCTTC | CASSPGGWGYTF | TRBV28 | . | TRBJ1-2 | . | 12
TGTGCCAGCAGCCGCGGGAGTTTTAGGATCTACGAGCAGTACTTC | CASSRGSFRIYEQYF | TRBV5-8 | . | TRBJ2-7 | TRBD2 | 15
TGTGCCAGCAGCCTACCCCAATCTGGAAACACCATATATTTT | CASSLPQSGNTIYF | TRBV28 | . | TRBJ1-3 | . | 14
TGCGCCAGCAGCTTGGACGCGGGAGTCGACCAAGAGACCCAGTACTTC | CASSLDAGVDQETQYF | TRBV5-1 | . | TRBJ2-5 | TRBD2 | 16
TGTGCCAGCAGCAAATGGGTCGGTCGCGGATACTATGGCTACACCTTC | CASSKWVGRGYYGYTF | TRBV21-1 | . | TRBJ1-2 | . | 16
TGTGCCACCAGCGTAGAACAGGGAAACAATGAGCAGTTCTTC | CATSVEQGNNEQFF | TRBV15 | . | TRBJ2-1 | . | 14
TGCAGCGCCGCCGACGGGACAGGCGTCGAAAAACTGTTTTTT | CSAADGTGVEKLFF | TRBV29-1 | . | TRBJ1-4 | TRBD1 | 14
TGTGCCAGCAGCACCGATAGGGGGATGCACACTGAAGCTTTCTTT | CASSTDRGMHTEAFF | TRBV5-4 | . | TRBJ1-1 | . | 15